A selection of T cell receptor beta chains follows, all from one sample in a study of T cell repertoires in cytomegalovirus infection. Each CDR3 protein is one row after TCRdb ran MiXCR on the reads. Of about 830,000 distinct CDR3 sequences listed, approximately 32% were seen once; the top ten hold 9.5% to 15%. The antigens these receptors bind are not known. The sample here was cultured CD8+ T cells from PBMCs, taken from culture after CMV antigen stimulation. The receptors stem from a human donor in good health (CMV status not recorded). Some clones in this sample may be carry-over from other donors' samples. CDR3s include the opening cysteine and the closing phenylalanine or tryptophan. Each record gives: CDR3 DNA, CDR3 protein, J gene, clone size, D gene, V gene. D genes are given only for firm matches. Only some rows state a clone size, as once, few, many or a class for expanded clones.

DNA: TGTGCCAGCAGTTTTTTGGATGAGCAGTTCTTC; CDR3: CASSFLDEQFF; J: TRBJ2-1; size: few; D: .; V: TRBV12-3/TRBV12-4
DNA: TGTGCCAGCAGTTACGCGTCAGGTGAAGCTTTCTTT; CDR3: CASSYASGEAFF; J: TRBJ1-1; size: few; D: .; V: TRBV6-8
DNA: TGTGCCACCAGTGATACAGGAAACACCATATATTTT; CDR3: CATSDTGNTIYF; J: TRBJ1-3; size: few; D: .; V: TRBV24-1
DNA: TGTGCCATCAGTGATCTGCGGACAGGGGGGCAGTTCTTC; CDR3: CAISDLRTGGQFF; J: TRBJ2-1; size: .; D: TRBD1; V: TRBV10-3
DNA: TGTGCCAGCAGCCCGTGGACAGGGGAGAACACTGAAGCTTTCTTT; CDR3: CASSPWTGENTEAFF; J: TRBJ1-1; size: .; D: TRBD1; V: TRBV7-4
DNA: TGTGCCAGCATAGCGGGAGCGAACACCGGGGAGCTGTTTTTT; CDR3: CASIAGANTGELFF; J: TRBJ2-2; size: .; D: TRBD2; V: TRBV7-8
DNA: TGTGCCAGCAGCTTAGGTACTAGCGGAAGACCGATCCAAGAGACCCAGTACTTC; CDR3: CASSLGTSGRPIQETQYF; J: TRBJ2-5; size: many; D: TRBD2; V: TRBV7-8
DNA: TGTGCCAGCAGTTCAATCCGGTTGAACACTGAAGCTTTCTTT; CDR3: CASSSIRLNTEAFF; J: TRBJ1-1; size: few; D: .; V: TRBV27
DNA: TGTGCCAGCACCCTAGGGGGGTCCAACATTCAGTACTTC; CDR3: CASTLGGSNIQYF; J: TRBJ2-4; size: many; D: .; V: TRBV12-3/TRBV12-4
DNA: TGTCCCAGCAGCTTATTGGCCCTCACAGATACGCAGTATTTT; CDR3: CPSSLLALTDTQYF; J: TRBJ2-3; size: .; D: .; V: TRBV7-9
DNA: TGTGCCAGCAGCCTTACAGAGACTGAAGCTTTCTTT; CDR3: CASSLTETEAFF; J: TRBJ1-1; size: .; D: .; V: TRBV6-2/TRBV6-3
DNA: TGTGCCAGCAGTTACGGGGACACCTCCTACGAGCAGTACTTC; CDR3: CASSYGDTSYEQYF; J: TRBJ2-7; size: .; D: .; V: TRBV12-3/TRBV12-4
DNA: TGCGCCAGCAGCCAAGATGGGGGAGCCGGTCAGCCCCAGCATTTT; CDR3: CASSQDGGAGQPQHF; J: TRBJ1-5; size: .; D: .; V: TRBV4-3
DNA: TGTGCCAGCAGCTCATCCGGGACAGGGGGCGAAAAACTGTTTTTT; CDR3: CASSSSGTGGEKLFF; J: TRBJ1-4; size: .; D: TRBD1; V: TRBV7-8
DNA: TGTGCCAGCAGCAACTGGGGGTATGAGCAGTTCTTC; CDR3: CASSNWGYEQFF; J: TRBJ2-1; size: .; D: .; V: TRBV3-1
DNA: TGTGCCAGCAGTTCGATAGGGTCGGTTCAAGAGACCCGGTACTTC; CDR3: CASSSIGSVQETRYF; J: TRBJ2-5; size: .; D: .; V: TRBV12-3/TRBV12-4
DNA: TGTGCCAGCAGCCCCGGGATAGCGGGGGTTACCCTAGCCAAAAACATTCAGTACTTC; CDR3: CASSPGIAGVTLAKNIQYF; J: TRBJ2-4; size: few; D: TRBD2; V: TRBV7-9
DNA: TGTGCCAGCAGTCGGGACGGAAGATTTGAAGCTTTCTTT; CDR3: CASSRDGRFEAFF; J: TRBJ1-1; size: .; D: .; V: TRBV6-2/TRBV6-3
DNA: TGTGCCACCAGCGCCGGGACGGGCGATCCCTACAATGAGCAGTTCTTC; CDR3: CATSAGTGDPYNEQFF; J: TRBJ2-1; size: few; D: .; V: TRBV15
DNA: TGTGCCAGTAGACCAAATGGGGGCAATGGCTACACCTTC; CDR3: CASRPNGGNGYTF; J: TRBJ1-2; size: .; D: .; V: TRBV19
DNA: TGTGCCAGCAGCCATTCCAGAGGGCGGGTCACTGAAGCTTTCTTT; CDR3: CASSHSRGRVTEAFF; J: TRBJ1-1; size: .; D: .; V: TRBV7-9
DNA: TGTGCCAGCAGTAGCCTAGCGGGGAAGGAGACCCAGTACTTC; CDR3: CASSSLAGKETQYF; J: TRBJ2-5; size: many; D: TRBD2; V: TRBV6-5
DNA: TGCGCCAGCAGCTTTGAACAGGGTTGGAACACTGAAGCTTTCTTT; CDR3: CASSFEQGWNTEAFF; J: TRBJ1-1; size: .; D: .; V: TRBV5-1
DNA: TGTGCTAGCAGCGTAGGGGTGCGTGGCACCGGGGAGCTGTTTTTT; CDR3: CASSVGVRGTGELFF; J: TRBJ2-2; size: many; D: .; V: TRBV7-7
DNA: TGTGCCAGCAGCTGGGACAGTCTTACGCCTAACTATGGCTACACCTTC; CDR3: CASSWDSLTPNYGYTF; J: TRBJ1-2; size: .; D: TRBD1; V: TRBV7-2
DNA: TGTGCCATCAGTGAGTCGATGTCGACAGGTCCTCCTTACGATACGCAGTATTTT; CDR3: CAISESMSTGPPYDTQYF; J: TRBJ2-3; size: few; D: .; V: TRBV10-3
DNA: TGTGCCAGCGGGGAAACCCCGGGACCCCAAGAGACCCAGTACTTC; CDR3: CASGETPGPQETQYF; J: TRBJ2-5; size: .; D: .; V: TRBV6-6
DNA: TGCAGCGCCGGGAGGGACAGCCGCACAGATACGCAGTATTTT; CDR3: CSAGRDSRTDTQYF; J: TRBJ2-3; size: .; D: .; V: TRBV29-1
DNA: TGTGCCATCAGTGAGTCGAATGACAGGGTTTCAGATACGCAGTATTTT; CDR3: CAISESNDRVSDTQYF; J: TRBJ2-3; size: .; D: TRBD1; V: TRBV10-3
DNA: TGCGCCAGCAGGGGTTGGACTAGCGGGGGGACGAGCTCCTACAATGAGCAGTTCTTC; CDR3: CASRGWTSGGTSSYNEQFF; J: TRBJ2-1; size: .; D: TRBD2; V: TRBV5-1
DNA: TGTGCCAGCCCGGGACAGGGTGGTAACAATGAGCAGTTCTTC; CDR3: CASPGQGGNNEQFF; J: TRBJ2-1; size: .; D: TRBD1; V: TRBV18
DNA: TGTGCCAGCAGTTATACTCCTGGACAGGGAAGCTACACCTTC; CDR3: CASSYTPGQGSYTF; J: TRBJ1-2; size: .; D: TRBD1; V: TRBV6-5
DNA: TGTGCCAGCAGCCAAGTTGGAGTCGGGGGTTCCGAGACCCAGTACTTC; CDR3: CASSQVGVGGSETQYF; J: TRBJ2-5; size: .; D: .; V: TRBV3-1
DNA: TGCAGTGCTAGAGATGGCGGGATACTAGCGGACGGGGTCGGCACAGATACGCAGTATTTT; CDR3: CSARDGGILADGVGTDTQYF; J: TRBJ2-3; size: .; D: TRBD2; V: TRBV20-1
DNA: TGTGTCAGCAGTTTATCGAGCGGGGTGGACAAAAAACTGTTTTTT; CDR3: CVSSLSSGVDKKLFF; J: TRBJ1-4; size: .; D: .; V: TRBV27
DNA: TGCAGCGTTGCGGAGCAGGGCAATGAGCAGTTCTTC; CDR3: CSVAEQGNEQFF; J: TRBJ2-1; size: few; D: .; V: TRBV29-1
DNA: TGTGCCACCAGCAGAGTTGAGGGCTATGGCTACACCTTC; CDR3: CATSRVEGYGYTF; J: TRBJ1-2; size: few; D: .; V: TRBV15
DNA: TGTGCCAGCTCACCACCGAAACGGAACAGTTATAGCAATCAGCCCCAGCATTTT; CDR3: CASSPPKRNSYSNQPQHF; J: TRBJ1-5; size: .; D: .; V: TRBV18
DNA: TGTGCCAGCAGCGCTCCGGGACTCCTAGGGGAGACCCAGTACTTC; CDR3: CASSAPGLLGETQYF; J: TRBJ2-5; size: few; D: .; V: TRBV6-5
DNA: TGTGCCACCCGGGGCCAGCCCAGGGGAGGCTACACCTTC; CDR3: CATRGQPRGGYTF; J: TRBJ1-2; size: few; D: .; V: TRBV3-1
DNA: TGTGCCAGCAGCCCCTATAAGGACCTCGCCAATCAGCCCCAGCATTTT; CDR3: CASSPYKDLANQPQHF; J: TRBJ1-5; size: many; D: .; V: TRBV28
DNA: TGTGCCATCACGGACTCTGGGGCCAACGTCCTGACTTTC; CDR3: CAITDSGANVLTF; J: TRBJ2-6; size: .; D: .; V: TRBV10-3
DNA: TGCGCCAGCAGCTCCTCTAGCGGGGGGGCGGGTGACAATGAGCAGTTCTTC; CDR3: CASSSSSGGAGDNEQFF; J: TRBJ2-1; size: few; D: TRBD2; V: TRBV5-1
DNA: TGCGCCAGCAGCCCCAGACAGGGCAAGAACACTGAAGCTTTCTTT; CDR3: CASSPRQGKNTEAFF; J: TRBJ1-1; size: many; D: TRBD1; V: TRBV4-1
DNA: TGTGCCAGCAGCCCCCCTGGCTCCACTGGAAACACCATATATTTT; CDR3: CASSPPGSTGNTIYF; J: TRBJ1-3; size: few; D: .; V: TRBV7-9
DNA: TGTGCCAGCAATCAGAGGGGGGGGGCGAATGAGCAGTTCTTC; CDR3: CASNQRGGANEQFF; J: TRBJ2-1; size: once; D: .; V: TRBV5-4
DNA: TGTGCCAGCAGCCCTTCCGAGGGTGGCACCTACAATGAGCAGTTCTTC; CDR3: CASSPSEGGTYNEQFF; J: TRBJ2-1; size: few; D: .; V: TRBV7-9
DNA: TGTGCCAGCAGCTGGGGCGGGGGGACCTCCTACGAGCAGTACTTC; CDR3: CASSWGGGTSYEQYF; J: TRBJ2-7; size: many; D: TRBD2; V: TRBV7-6
DNA: TGTGCCAGCAGTGAAGAAGAGCTAGCGCTTGCGGGTGGCTACACCTTC; CDR3: CASSEEELALAGGYTF; J: TRBJ1-2; size: .; D: .; V: TRBV6-1
DNA: TGTGCCAGCAGCTTAGCGGGCGCAGCACGCAATCAGCCCCAGCATTTT; CDR3: CASSLAGAARNQPQHF; J: TRBJ1-5; size: few; D: .; V: TRBV7-8
DNA: TGTGCCAGCAGCTTGGGACTAGCGGGGGGGGGTGGGGCCAACGTCCTGACTTTC; CDR3: CASSLGLAGGGGANVLTF; J: TRBJ2-6; size: .; D: TRBD2; V: TRBV7-6
DNA: TGTGCCAGCTCTCAACCCGTGGAGGAACCTCACTATGGCTACACCTTC; CDR3: CASSQPVEEPHYGYTF; J: TRBJ1-2; size: few; D: .; V: TRBV18
DNA: TGTGCCAGCAGCTTCAACCCTTCGGGCGCCTATGGCTACACCTTC; CDR3: CASSFNPSGAYGYTF; J: TRBJ1-2; size: many; D: .; V: TRBV7-6